This T cell receptor beta chain originates from a study of shared clonotypes between healthy human individuals. The V gene's germline CDR1 is SGHRS and CDR2 YFSETQ. V gave up 7 bases and J gave up 0 bases; unmatched junction bases: 15. CDR3 length equals 18 residues. With regard to this clone: The target antigen is unknown.

The naive CD8 subset, CD45RO-negative cells positively selected for CCR7, excluded terminally differentiated effector memory CD45RA+ cells. TCRdb keeps only in-frame clones here, not all; method: immunoSEQ multiplex PCR. This table holds about 2.1 million clones, about 94% found once. Whole-study results and caveats: Despite large depth, sorted-subset datasets appeared incompletely sequenced.

The receptor comes from a man between 18 and 35 years old in good health. Some clones in this sample may be carry-over from other donors' samples. Sequencing used naive CD8+ T cells from PBMCs. J is TRBJ2-1 and V is TRBV5-1; 8 bases are shared with TRBD2. The CDR3 spells CASSDGASGSSSYNEQFF. The CDR3 DNA follows: TGCGCCAGCTCCGACGGGGCTAGCGGGTCTAGCTCCTACAATGAGCAGTTCTTC.